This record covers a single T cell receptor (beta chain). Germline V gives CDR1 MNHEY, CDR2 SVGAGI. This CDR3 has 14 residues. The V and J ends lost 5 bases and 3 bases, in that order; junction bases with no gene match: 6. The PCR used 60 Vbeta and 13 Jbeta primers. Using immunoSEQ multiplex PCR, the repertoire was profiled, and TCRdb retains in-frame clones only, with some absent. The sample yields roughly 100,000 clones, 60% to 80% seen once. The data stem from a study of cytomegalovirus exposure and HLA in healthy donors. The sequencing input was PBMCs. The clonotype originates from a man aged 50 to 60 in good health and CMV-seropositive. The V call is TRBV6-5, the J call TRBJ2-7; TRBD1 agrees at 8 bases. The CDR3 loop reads CASSRQGTGYEQYF. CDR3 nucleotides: TGTGCCAGCAGTAGACAAGGGACAGGCTACGAGCAGTACTTC.